This T cell receptor beta chain stems from a study of blood T cell repertoires in COVID-19. Study-level background: Samples came from the United States, Italy and Spain, spanning acute and convalescent COVID-19. PBMCs, B-cell-depleted T cells, or T cells were the source of the cDNA or gDNA that made up the material.

Original handling: Quantification of nucleated cells was approximated via reference gene primer amplification. TCRdb keeps only in-frame clones here, not all; method: immunoSEQ multiplex PCR. V and J calls plus clone size are reproduced from that table; the DNA served to infer D and trimming. The sample has under 250,000 clones, 65% to 90% seen once; the top ten hold about 5.1%. The CDR3 is 15 residues long. With 5 bases clipped from V and 8 bases from J, the junction kept 8 bases outside the gene matches. CDR1 is SEHNR and CDR2 is FQNEAQ in the germline V gene (reference sequence). This clone was detected a few times.

Sequencing was performed on peripheral blood. The clonotype originates from a man in his forties or fifties with COVID-19, enrolled during active disease. This chain connects TRBV7-9 to TRBJ2-1; 11 bases match TRBD2. CDR3 in DNA: TGTGCCAGCAGCCTGGGACTAGCGGTCTTGGATGAGCAGTTCTTC. Translating it yields CASSLGLAVLDEQFF.